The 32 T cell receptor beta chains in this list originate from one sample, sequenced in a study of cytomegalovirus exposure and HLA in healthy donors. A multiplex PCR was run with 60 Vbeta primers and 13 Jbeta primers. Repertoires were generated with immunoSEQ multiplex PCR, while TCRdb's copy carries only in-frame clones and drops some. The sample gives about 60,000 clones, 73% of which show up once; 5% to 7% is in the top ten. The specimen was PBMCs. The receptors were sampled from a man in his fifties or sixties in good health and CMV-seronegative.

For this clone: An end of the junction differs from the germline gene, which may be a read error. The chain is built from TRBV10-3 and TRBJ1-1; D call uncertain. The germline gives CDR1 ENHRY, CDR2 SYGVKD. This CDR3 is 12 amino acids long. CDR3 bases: TGTGCCATAAGTGGAGGGCAGAATGAAGCTTTCTTT. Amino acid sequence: CAISGGQNEAFF.

The CDR3 protein is CASSVDWGGHYEQYF. CDR3 nucleotides: TGTGCCAGCAGCGTAGATTGGGGGGGCCACTACGAGCAGTACTTC. The gene calls are TRBV9 and TRBJ2-7; tentatively, D is TRBD2 (7 bases). Deletions cut 0 bases from V and 3 bases from J, with 13 bases between. The CDR3 contains 15 residues. Germline V gene data show CDR1 as SGDLS and CDR2 as YYNGEE.

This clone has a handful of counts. The CDR3 region is CASSLAGVWSTAPLHF. The CDR3 bases are TGTGCCAGCAGTTTAGCAGGTGTTTGGTCTACGGCACCCCTCCACTTT. The chain employs TRBV27 and TRBJ1-6, with D hard to call. The V end lost 2 bases, the J end lost 11 bases, and 19 bases lay between the germline ends. The germline V gene has CDR1 MNHEY and CDR2 SMNVEV (reference sequence). The CDR3 loop spans 16 amino acids.

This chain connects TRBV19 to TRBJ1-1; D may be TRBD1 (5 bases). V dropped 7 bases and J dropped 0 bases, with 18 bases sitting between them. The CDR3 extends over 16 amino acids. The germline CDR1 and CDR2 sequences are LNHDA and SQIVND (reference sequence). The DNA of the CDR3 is TGTGCCAGTACTAGGCGGGGGGGAGGTGTGAACACTGAAGCTTTCTTT. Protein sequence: CASTRRGGGVNTEAFF.

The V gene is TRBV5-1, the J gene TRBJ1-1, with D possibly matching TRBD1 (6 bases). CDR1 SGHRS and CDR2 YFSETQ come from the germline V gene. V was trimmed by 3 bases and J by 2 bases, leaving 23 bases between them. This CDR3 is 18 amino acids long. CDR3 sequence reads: CASSSGGGRGGKNTEAFF. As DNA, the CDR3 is TGCGCCAGCAGCTCCGGGGGGGGGAGGGGGGGGAAAAACACTGAAGCTTTCTTT.

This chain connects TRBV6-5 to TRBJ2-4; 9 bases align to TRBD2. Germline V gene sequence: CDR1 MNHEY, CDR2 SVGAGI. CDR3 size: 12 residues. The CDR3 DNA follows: TGTGCGGCGGGGGGGCACAAAAACATTCAGTACTTC. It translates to CAAGGHKNIQYF.

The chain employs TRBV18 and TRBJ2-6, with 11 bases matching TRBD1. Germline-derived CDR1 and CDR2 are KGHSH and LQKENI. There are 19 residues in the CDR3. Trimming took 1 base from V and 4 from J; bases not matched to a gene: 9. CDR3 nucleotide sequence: TGTGCCAGCTCACCACTCTCCGGGACAGGGGGAAGAGGGGCCAACGTCCTGACTTTC. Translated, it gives CASSPLSGTGGRGANVLTF.

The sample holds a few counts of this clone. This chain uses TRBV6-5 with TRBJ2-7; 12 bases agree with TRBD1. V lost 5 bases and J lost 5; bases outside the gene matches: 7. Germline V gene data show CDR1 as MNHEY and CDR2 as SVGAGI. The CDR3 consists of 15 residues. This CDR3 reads CASSPSGTGGDEQYF. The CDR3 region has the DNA TGTGCCAGCAGTCCTTCCGGGACAGGGGGCGACGAGCAGTACTTC.

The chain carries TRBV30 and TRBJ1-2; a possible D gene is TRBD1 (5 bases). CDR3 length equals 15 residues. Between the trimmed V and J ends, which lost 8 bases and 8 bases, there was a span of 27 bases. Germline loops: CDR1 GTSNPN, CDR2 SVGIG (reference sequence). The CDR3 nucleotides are TGTGCCACGGAGCCCCGGACACCCGCCCGTGCCGGCTACACCTTC. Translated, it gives CATEPRTPARAGYTF.

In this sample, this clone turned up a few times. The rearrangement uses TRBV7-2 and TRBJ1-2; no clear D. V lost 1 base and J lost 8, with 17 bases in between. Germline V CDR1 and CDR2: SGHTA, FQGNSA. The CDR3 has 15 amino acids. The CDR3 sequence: CASSLESSPKRGYTF. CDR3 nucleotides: TGTGCCAGCAGCTTAGAAAGCTCCCCTAAGAGGGGCTACACCTTC.

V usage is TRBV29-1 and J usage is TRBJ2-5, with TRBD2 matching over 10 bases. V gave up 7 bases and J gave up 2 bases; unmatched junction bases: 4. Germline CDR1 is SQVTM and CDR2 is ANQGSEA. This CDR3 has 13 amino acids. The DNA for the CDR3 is TGCAGCGGGACTAGCGGAACTCAAGAGACCCAGTACTTC. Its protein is CSGTSGTQETQYF.

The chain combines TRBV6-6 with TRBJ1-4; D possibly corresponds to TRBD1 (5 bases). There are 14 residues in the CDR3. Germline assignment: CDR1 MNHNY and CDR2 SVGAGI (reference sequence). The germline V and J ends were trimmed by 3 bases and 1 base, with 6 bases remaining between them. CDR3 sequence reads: CASSYGQTNEKLFF. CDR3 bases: TGTGCCAGCAGTTATGGACAAACTAATGAAAAACTGTTTTTT.

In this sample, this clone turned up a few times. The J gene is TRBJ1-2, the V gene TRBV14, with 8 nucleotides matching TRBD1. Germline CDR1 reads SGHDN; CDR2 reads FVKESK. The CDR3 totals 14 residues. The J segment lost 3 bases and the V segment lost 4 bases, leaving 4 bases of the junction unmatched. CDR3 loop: CASSPRTGYYGYTF. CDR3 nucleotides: TGTGCCAGCAGCCCCCGGACAGGGTACTATGGCTACACCTTC. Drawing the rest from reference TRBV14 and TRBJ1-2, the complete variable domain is EAGVTQFPSHSVIEKGQTVTLRCDPISGHDNLYWYRRVMGKEIKFLLHFVKESKQDESGMPNNRFLAERTGGTYSTLKVQPAELEDSGVYFCASSPRTGYYGYTFGSGTRLTVV.

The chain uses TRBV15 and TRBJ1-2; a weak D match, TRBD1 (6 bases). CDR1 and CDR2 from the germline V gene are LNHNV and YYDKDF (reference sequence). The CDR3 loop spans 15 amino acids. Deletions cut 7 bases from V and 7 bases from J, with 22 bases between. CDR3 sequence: CATTPDRTTGLGYTF. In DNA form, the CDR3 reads TGTGCCACCACCCCTGACAGGACGACGGGGCTTGGCTACACCTTC.

In DNA form, the CDR3 reads TGTGCCAGTAGTACTTGGACAGGGGGAGATCAGCCCCAGCATTTT. Translated, it gives CASSTWTGGDQPQHF. The V and J genes are TRBV19 and TRBJ1-5, with 10 bases aligning to TRBD1. Trimming removed 4 bases from V and 5 bases from J; junction bases left unmatched: 5. The CDR3 totals 15 residues. The germline CDR1 and CDR2 sequences are LNHDA and SQIVND (reference sequence).

The CDR3 nucleotides read TGTGCCAGCAGTCGATACAGGGGTCAGCCCCAGCATTTT. It codes for CASSRYRGQPQHF. J is TRBJ1-5 and V is TRBV6-5, with 7 bases that match TRBD1. V was clipped by 5 bases and J by 6 bases; unmatched bases: 4. The CDR3 contains 13 residues. Germline loops: CDR1 MNHEY, CDR2 SVGAGI.

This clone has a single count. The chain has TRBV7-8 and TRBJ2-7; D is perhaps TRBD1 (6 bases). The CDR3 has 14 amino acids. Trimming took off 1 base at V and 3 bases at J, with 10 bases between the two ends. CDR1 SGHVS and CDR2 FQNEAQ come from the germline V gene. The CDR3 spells CASSLGHRDYEQYF. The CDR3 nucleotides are TGTGCCAGCAGCTTAGGTCACAGGGACTACGAGCAGTACTTC.

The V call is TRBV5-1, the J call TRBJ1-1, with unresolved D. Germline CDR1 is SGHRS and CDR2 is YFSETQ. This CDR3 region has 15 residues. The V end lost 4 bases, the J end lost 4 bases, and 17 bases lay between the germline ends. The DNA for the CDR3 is TGCGCCAGCAGCCCGAGGACGGTGCGGGTCACTGAAGCTTTCTTT. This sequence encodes CASSPRTVRVTEAFF.

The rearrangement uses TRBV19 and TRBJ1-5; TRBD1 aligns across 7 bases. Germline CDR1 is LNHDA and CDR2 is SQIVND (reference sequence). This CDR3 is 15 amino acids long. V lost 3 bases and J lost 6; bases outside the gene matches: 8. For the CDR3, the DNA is TGTGCCAGTAGTATTGACAGGGCGGAGGGTCAGCCCCAGCATTTT. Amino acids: CASSIDRAEGQPQHF.

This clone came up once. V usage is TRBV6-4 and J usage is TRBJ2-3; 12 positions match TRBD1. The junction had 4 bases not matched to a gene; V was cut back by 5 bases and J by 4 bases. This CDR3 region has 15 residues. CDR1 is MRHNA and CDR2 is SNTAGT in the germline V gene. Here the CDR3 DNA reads TGTGCCAGCAGTACGGGACAGGGGGCCTCAGATACGCAGTATTTT. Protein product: CASSTGQGASDTQYF.

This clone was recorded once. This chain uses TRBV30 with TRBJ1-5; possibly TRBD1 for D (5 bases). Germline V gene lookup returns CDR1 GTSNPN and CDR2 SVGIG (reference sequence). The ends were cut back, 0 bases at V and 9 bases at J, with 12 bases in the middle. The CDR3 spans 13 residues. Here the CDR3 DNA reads TGTGCCTGGAGTGTGTCAGGGCCGAGGCCCCAGCATTTT. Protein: CAWSVSGPRPQHF.

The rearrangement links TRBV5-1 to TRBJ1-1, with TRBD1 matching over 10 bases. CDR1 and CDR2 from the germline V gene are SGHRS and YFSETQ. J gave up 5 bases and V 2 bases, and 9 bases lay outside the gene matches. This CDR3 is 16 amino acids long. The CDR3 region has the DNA TGCGCCAGCAGCTTAACGACAGGGGGCTTGAGAACTGAAGCTTTCTTT. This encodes CASSLTTGGLRTEAFF.

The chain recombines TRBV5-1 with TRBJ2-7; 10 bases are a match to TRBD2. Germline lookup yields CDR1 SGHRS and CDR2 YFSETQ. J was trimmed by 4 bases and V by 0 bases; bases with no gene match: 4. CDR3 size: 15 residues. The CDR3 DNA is TGCGCCAGCAGCTTGGAAGGAGCGGGGGGGTACGAGCAGTACTTC. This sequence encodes CASSLEGAGGYEQYF.

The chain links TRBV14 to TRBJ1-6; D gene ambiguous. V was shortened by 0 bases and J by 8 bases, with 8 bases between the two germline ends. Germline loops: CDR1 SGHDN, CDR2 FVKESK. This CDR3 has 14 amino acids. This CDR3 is CASSQETDYSPLHF. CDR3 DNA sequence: TGTGCCAGCAGCCAAGAGACGGACTATTCACCCCTCCACTTT. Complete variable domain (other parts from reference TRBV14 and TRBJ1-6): EAGVTQFPSHSVIEKGQTVTLRCDPISGHDNLYWYRRVMGKEIKFLLHFVKESKQDESGMPNNRFLAERTGGTYSTLKVQPAELEDSGVYFCASSQETDYSPLHFGNGTRLTVT.

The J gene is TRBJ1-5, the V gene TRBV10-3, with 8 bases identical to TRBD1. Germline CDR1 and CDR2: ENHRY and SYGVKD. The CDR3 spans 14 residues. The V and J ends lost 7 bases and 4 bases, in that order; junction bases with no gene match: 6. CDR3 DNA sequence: TGTGCCATCAACGGACAGGGAGGTAATCAGCCCCAGCATTTT. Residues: CAINGQGGNQPQHF.

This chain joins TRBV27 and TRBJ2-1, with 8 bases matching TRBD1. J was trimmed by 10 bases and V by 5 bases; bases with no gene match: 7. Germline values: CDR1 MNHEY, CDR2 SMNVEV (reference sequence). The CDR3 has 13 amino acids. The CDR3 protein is CASSRYRDREQFF. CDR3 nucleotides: TGTGCCAGCAGTAGATACCGGGACAGGGAGCAGTTCTTC.

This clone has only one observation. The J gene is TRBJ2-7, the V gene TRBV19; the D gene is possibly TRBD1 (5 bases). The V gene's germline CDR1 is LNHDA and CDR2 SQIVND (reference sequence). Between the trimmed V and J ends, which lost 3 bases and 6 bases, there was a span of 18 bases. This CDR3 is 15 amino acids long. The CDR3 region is CASSIVHPKGAEQYF. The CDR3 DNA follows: TGTGCCAGTAGTATCGTACACCCTAAAGGGGCCGAGCAGTACTTC.

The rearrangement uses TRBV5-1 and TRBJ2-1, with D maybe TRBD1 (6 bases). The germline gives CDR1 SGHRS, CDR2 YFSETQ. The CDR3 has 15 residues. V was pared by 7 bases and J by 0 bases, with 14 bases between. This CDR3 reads CASGDRSNSYNEQFF. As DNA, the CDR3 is TGCGCCAGCGGAGACAGGAGTAACTCCTACAATGAGCAGTTCTTC.

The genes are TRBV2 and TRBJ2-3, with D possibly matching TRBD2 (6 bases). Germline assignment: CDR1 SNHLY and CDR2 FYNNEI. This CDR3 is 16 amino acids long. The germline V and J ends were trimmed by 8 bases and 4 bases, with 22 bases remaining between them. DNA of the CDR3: TGTGCCAGCCCCGGGGTCGATGCGGGGTCGCCAGATACGCAGTATTTT. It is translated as CASPGVDAGSPDTQYF.

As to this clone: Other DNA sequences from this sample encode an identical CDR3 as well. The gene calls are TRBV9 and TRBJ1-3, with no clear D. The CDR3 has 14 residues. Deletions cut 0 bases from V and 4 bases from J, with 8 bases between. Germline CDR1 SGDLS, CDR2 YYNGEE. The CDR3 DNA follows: TGTGCCAGCAGCGTAGACTTCCCCGGAAACACCATATATTTT. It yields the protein CASSVDFPGNTIYF.

CDR3 region: CASSLGRGNEQYF. DNA for the CDR3: TGTGCCAGCAGCCTAGGAAGAGGGAACGAGCAGTACTTC. The rearrangement links TRBV7-2 to TRBJ2-7; tentatively, D is TRBD2 (5 bases). The V end was cut by 5 bases, the J end by 5 bases, with 13 bases between. The germline V gene encodes CDR1 SGHTA and CDR2 FQGNSA. CDR3 length: 13 residues. The full variable domain, with the rest looked up from reference TRBV7-2 and TRBJ2-7, is GAGVSQSPSNKVTEKGKDVELRCDPISGHTALYWYRQSLGQGLEFLIYFQGNSAPDKSGLPSDRFSAERTGGSVSTLTIQRTQQEDSAVYLCASSLGRGNEQYFGPGTRLTVT.

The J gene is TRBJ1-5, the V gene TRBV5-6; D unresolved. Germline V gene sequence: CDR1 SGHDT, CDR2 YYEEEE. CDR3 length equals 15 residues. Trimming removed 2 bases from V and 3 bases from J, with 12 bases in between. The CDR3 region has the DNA TGTGCCAGCAGCTTTTCCACCAGTCCCAATCAGCCCCAGCATTTT. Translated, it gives CASSFSTSPNQPQHF. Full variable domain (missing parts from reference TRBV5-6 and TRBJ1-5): DAGVTQSPTHLIKTRGQQVTLRCSPKSGHDTVSWYQQALGQGPQFIFQYYEEEERQRGNFPDRFSGHQFPNYSSELNVNALLLGDSALYLCASSFSTSPNQPQHFGDGTRLSIL.